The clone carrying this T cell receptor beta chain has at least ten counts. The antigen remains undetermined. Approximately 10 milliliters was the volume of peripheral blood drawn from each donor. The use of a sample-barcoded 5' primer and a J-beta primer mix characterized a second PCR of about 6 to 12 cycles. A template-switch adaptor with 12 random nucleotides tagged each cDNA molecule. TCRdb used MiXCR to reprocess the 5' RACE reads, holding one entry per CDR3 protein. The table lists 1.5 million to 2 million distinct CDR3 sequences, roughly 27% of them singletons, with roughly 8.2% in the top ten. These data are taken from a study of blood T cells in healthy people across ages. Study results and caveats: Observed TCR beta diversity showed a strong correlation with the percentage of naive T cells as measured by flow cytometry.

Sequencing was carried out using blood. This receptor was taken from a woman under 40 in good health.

The CDR3 sequence is CASSVGGAETQYF. CDR3 DNA: TGTGCCAGCAGCGTAGGCGGGGCAGAGACCCAGTACTTC. V and J are TRBV9 and TRBJ2-5; D might be TRBD2 (6 bases). The CDR3 spans 13 residues. V shed 0 bases and J shed 4 bases, with 7 bases lying between them. Germline V gene lookup returns CDR1 SGDLS and CDR2 YYNGEE.